Presented here are 12 T cell receptor beta chains from one specimen sequenced in a study of T cells after yellow fever vaccination. TCRdb fed the 5' RACE reads into MiXCR, producing one record per CDR3 protein. The sample lists around 340,000 distinct CDR3 sequences; around 12% were seen once. This sample comprised CD4+ T cells sorted from PBMCs, obtained 15 days after the yellow fever booster vaccination. The receptors here all came from a man aged 18 to 29 who received the YFV17D yellow fever vaccine.

The chain has TRBV4-1 and TRBJ1-2; the D gene is possibly TRBD1 (5 bases). The germline V and J ends were trimmed by 0 bases and 5 bases, with 13 bases remaining between them. Germline assignment: CDR1 MGHRA and CDR2 YSYEKL. The CDR3 covers 15 residues. CDR3 sequence reads: CASSQERQGRYGYTF. The CDR3 nucleotides are TGCGCCAGCAGCCAAGAGCGGCAGGGCCGGTATGGCTACACCTTC.

A few counts support this clonotype. The rearrangement links TRBV7-2 to TRBJ1-3; 10 bases fit TRBD1. The CDR3 is 16 residues long. CDR1 and CDR2 (germline): SGHTA, FQGNSA. With 5 bases clipped from V and 2 bases from J, the junction kept 6 bases outside the gene matches. The CDR3 loop is CASSPADRGTGNTIYF. CDR3 coding DNA: TGTGCCAGCAGCCCGGCGGACAGGGGGACTGGAAACACCATATATTTT.

This clonotype has ten or more counts. V usage is TRBV4-1 and J usage is TRBJ2-3; TRBD2 aligns across 9 bases. V shed 2 bases, J shed 1 base, and the junction held 4 bases outside the gene matches. Germline V gene lookup returns CDR1 MGHRA and CDR2 YSYEKL. The CDR3 sequence is 16 residues long. CDR3 protein: CASSQRLAGGTDTQYF. The CDR3 DNA is TGCGCCAGCAGCCAACGTTTAGCGGGGGGCACAGATACGCAGTATTTT.

This clonotype has more than one count but fewer than ten. The gene calls are TRBV7-3 and TRBJ2-2; TRBD2 is a possible D gene (6 bases). Trimming shortened V by 3 bases and J by 6 bases, and 11 bases separated the two germline ends. The CDR3 runs 14 residues. Germline-derived CDR1 and CDR2 are SGHTA and FQGTGA. The CDR3 DNA reads as TGTGCCAGCAGCTTGGCCGGAGGGGCCGGGGAGCTGTTTTTT. This gives the protein CASSLAGGAGELFF.

The rearrangement links TRBV12-3 or TRBV12-4 to TRBJ2-3; 9 nucleotides match TRBD1. The trim removed 5 bases at V and 6 bases at J, leaving 12 bases unmatched. The CDR3 spans 16 residues. The CDR3 DNA reads as TGTGCCAGCAGTCCACAGGGGGCGCGGGTTACGGATACGCAGTATTTT. Protein: CASSPQGARVTDTQYF.

The chain links TRBV7-8 to TRBJ2-7; possibly TRBD1 or TRBD2 for D (5 bases each). V dropped 1 base and J dropped 3 bases, with 19 bases sitting between them. From germline, CDR1 is SGHVS and CDR2 FQNEAQ. This CDR3 comprises 17 residues. CDR3 loop: CASSLVAGTQFLYEQYV. In DNA, the CDR3 is TGTGCCAGCAGCTTAGTCGCAGGGACCCAATTCCTCTACGAGCAGTACGTC.

The J gene is TRBJ2-2, the V gene TRBV6-6; D perhaps matches TRBD1 (5 bases). The CDR3 contains 14 residues. V was pared by 5 bases and J by 6 bases, with 13 bases between. Germline lookup yields CDR1 MNHNY and CDR2 SVGAGI (reference sequence). The CDR3 coding sequence is TGTGCCAGCAGTGAGGCAGGGTGGGCCGGGGAGCTGTTTTTT. Translation: CASSEAGWAGELFF.

This chain joins TRBV20-1 and TRBJ1-5; 8 bases are shared with TRBD1. In germline, CDR1 is DFQATT, CDR2 SNEGSKA (reference sequence). V shed 4 bases and J 3 bases; nucleotides not matched to a gene: 5. This CDR3 region has 14 residues. The CDR3 protein is CSAIQGGHNQPQHF. The CDR3 nucleotides read TGCAGTGCTATACAGGGGGGTCACAATCAGCCCCAGCATTTT.

This clonotype was found once. The chain links TRBV5-1 to TRBJ2-7; perhaps TRBD2 as D (5 bases). V was clipped by 0 bases and J by 7 bases, with 8 bases between them. Germline loops: CDR1 SGHRS, CDR2 YFSETQ. The CDR3 length is 12 residues. Written as DNA, the CDR3 is TGCGCCAGCAGCTTGGAAGTAGCGGAGCAGTACTTC. Translated: CASSLEVAEQYF.

This chain links TRBV10-3 with TRBJ2-7; 9 nucleotides align to TRBD1. Trimming took 4 bases from V and 5 from J; bases not matched to a gene: 3. The CDR3 runs to 13 residues. Germline CDR1 is ENHRY and CDR2 is SYGVKD. In DNA form, the CDR3 reads TGTGCCATCAGTGGGACAGGGGATGACGAGCAGTACTTC. Translation gives CAISGTGDDEQYF.

The rearrangement links TRBV2 to TRBJ2-4; D may be TRBD2 (6 bases). The CDR3 spans 16 residues. Germline assignment: CDR1 SNHLY and CDR2 FYNNEI. V was cut by 3 bases and J by 2 bases, with 14 bases left in between. CDR3 region: CASSDRGTGSKNIQYF. The CDR3 DNA follows: TGTGCCAGCAGTGATCGGGGGACGGGCTCCAAAAACATTCAGTACTTC.

This clonotype was found many times. The chain combines TRBV12-3 or TRBV12-4 with TRBJ1-1; D is perhaps TRBD1 (6 bases). The CDR3 is 13 residues long. Trimming took 6 bases from V and 4 from J, leaving 12 bases between them. The DNA of the CDR3 is TGTGCCAGCAGCTTACAGGGTAGCACTGAAGCTTTCTTT. Its protein product is CASSLQGSTEAFF.